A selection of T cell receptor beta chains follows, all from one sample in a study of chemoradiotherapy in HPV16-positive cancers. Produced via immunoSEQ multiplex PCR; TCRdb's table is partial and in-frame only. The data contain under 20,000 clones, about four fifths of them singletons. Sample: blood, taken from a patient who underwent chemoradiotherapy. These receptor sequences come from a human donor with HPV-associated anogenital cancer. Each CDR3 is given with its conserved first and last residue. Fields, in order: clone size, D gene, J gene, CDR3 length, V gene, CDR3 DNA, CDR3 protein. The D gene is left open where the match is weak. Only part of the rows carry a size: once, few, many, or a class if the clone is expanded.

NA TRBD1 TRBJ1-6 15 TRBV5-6 TGTGCCAGCAGCTTCTTCGGGACAGGGGGTTCACCCCTCCACTTT CASSFFGTGGSPLHF
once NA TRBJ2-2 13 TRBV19 TGTGCCACCCGGCGGACGAACACCGGGGAGCTGTTTTTT CATRRTNTGELFF
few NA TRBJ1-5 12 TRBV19 TGTGCCACCCGACCCAGCAATCAGCCCCAGCATTTT CATRPSNQPQHF
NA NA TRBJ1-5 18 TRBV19 TGTGCCAGTAGTTACCGGGACTTCGCGTTCCGATCCGGTCAGCCCCAGCATTTT CASSYRDFAFRSGQPQHF
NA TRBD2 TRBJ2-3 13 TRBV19 TGTGCCAGCGGGGGGGCCGTATCAGATACGCAGTATTTT CASGGAVSDTQYF
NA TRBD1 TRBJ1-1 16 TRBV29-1 TGCAGCGTTGAACATGGCAGGGGGCCAGGTAGGACTGAAGCTTTCTTT CSVEHGRGPGRTEAFF
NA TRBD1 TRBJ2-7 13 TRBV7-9 TGTGCCAGCAGCCCGGACAGGTCGGGCGAGCAGTACTTC CASSPDRSGEQYF
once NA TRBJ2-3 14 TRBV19 TGTGCCAGTAAAAAACAGGGGACTACAGATACGCAGTATTTT CASKKQGTTDTQYF
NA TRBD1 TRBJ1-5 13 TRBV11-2 TGTGCCAGCAGCACAGGGGGAGGACAGCCCCAGCATTTT CASSTGGGQPQHF
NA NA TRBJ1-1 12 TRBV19 TGTGCCAGTAGTATGGGGGTAGCTGAAGCTTTCTTT CASSMGVAEAFF
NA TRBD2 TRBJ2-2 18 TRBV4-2 TGTGCCAGCAGCCAAGATGGGGGGGGTGGACTCTACACCGGGGAGCTGTTTTTT CASSQDGGGGLYTGELFF
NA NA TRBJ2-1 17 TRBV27 TGTGCCAGCAGATTCGACAGAGCTATCAAACCCGGGGATGAGCAGTTCTTC CASRFDRAIKPGDEQFF
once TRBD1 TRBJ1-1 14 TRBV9 TGTGCCAGCAGCGCGGGGACAGGGGGCAGTTTAGCTTTCTTT CASSAGTGGSLAFF
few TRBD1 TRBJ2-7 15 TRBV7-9 TGTGCCAGCAGCCTTGGGGACAGCCGCTCCTACGAGCAGTACTTC CASSLGDSRSYEQYF
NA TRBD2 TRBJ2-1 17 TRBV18 TGTGCCAGCTCACGGGCTAGCGGGGGCAGCTCCTACAATGAGCAGTTCTTC CASSRASGGSSYNEQFF
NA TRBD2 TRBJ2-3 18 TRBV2 TGTGCCAGCAGTGAGATGACCAGTTTACTAGCGGGCACAGATACGCAGTATTTT CASSEMTSLLAGTDTQYF
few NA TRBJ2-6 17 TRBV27 TGTGCCAGCAGTTTGACAGTATATTCCTCTGGGGCCAACGTCCTGACTTTC CASSLTVYSSGANVLTF
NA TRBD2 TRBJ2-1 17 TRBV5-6 TGTGCCAGCAGCTTGGAAGTAACTAGCGGGGGACACAATGAGCAGTTCTTC CASSLEVTSGGHNEQFF
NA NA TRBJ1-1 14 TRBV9 TGTGCCAGCAGCGTAGATCAGGAGGGCACTGAAGCTTTCTTT CASSVDQEGTEAFF
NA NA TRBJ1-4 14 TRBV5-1 TGCGCCAGCAGCTTGGACGGGACTAATGAAAAACTGTTTTTT CASSLDGTNEKLFF
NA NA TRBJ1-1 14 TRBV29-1 TGCAGCGTTGTAGCCCCCGCCAGGAGCGGTGAAGCTTTCTTT CSVVAPARSGEAFF
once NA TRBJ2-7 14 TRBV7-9 TGTGCCAGCAGGATGACAGGATCCCCCTACGAGCAGTACTTC CASRMTGSPYEQYF